Following are 25 T cell receptor beta chains from one sample sequenced in a study of Ad26.COV2.S vaccination and SARS-CoV-2 variants. Treatment meaning: some 19 received Ad26.COV2.S at low or high dose, single or two shots; several received placebo; per-sample allocation not given. Collection of samples fell on day 63 after the first vaccine or placebo injection. Here immunoSEQ multiplex PCR was the method, and the copy in TCRdb shows in-frame clones only, minus some. The table has 400,000 to 450,000 clones, around 90% seen once. The specimen comprised peripheral blood, sampled in a trial of Ad26.COV2.S vaccine versus placebo. These receptors originate from a person between 18 and 65 years old who received the Ad26.COV2.S COVID-19 vaccine or a placebo.

V and J are TRBV28 and TRBJ1-5; D is unclear. The V and J ends lost 6 bases and 5 bases respectively, with 14 bases between them. From germline, CDR1 is MDHEN and CDR2 SYDVKM. This CDR3 contains 14 residues. The CDR3 here is CASSRPGFHQPQHF. The DNA for the CDR3 is TGTGCCAGCAGCCGCCCGGGTTTTCATCAGCCCCAGCATTTT.

The rearrangement joins TRBV7-9 to TRBJ1-1, with TRBD1 matching 7 bases. The CDR3 totals 17 residues. With V trimmed by 6 bases and J by 0 bases, 13 bases remained unmatched. From germline, CDR1 is SEHNR and CDR2 FQNEAQ (reference sequence). The CDR3 spells CASSSTIGTAMNTEAFF. CDR3 sequence (DNA): TGTGCCAGCAGTTCTACCATCGGGACAGCGATGAACACTGAAGCTTTCTTT.

Here the CDR3 reads CASSQSVSGNTIYF. CDR3 in DNA: TGTGCCAGCAGCCAATCGGTGTCTGGAAACACCATATATTTT. The chain is built from TRBV7-9 and TRBJ1-3; D uncertain. Trimming cost V 5 bases and J 1 base, with 9 bases left between them. The CDR3 totals 14 residues. The V gene's germline CDR1 is SEHNR and CDR2 FQNEAQ (reference sequence).

The genes are TRBV7-8 and TRBJ2-2; D unclear. CDR3 length equals 16 residues. Trimming shortened V by 5 bases and J by 2 bases, and 15 bases separated the two germline ends. Looked up from germline, CDR1 is SGHVS and CDR2 is FQNEAQ. The CDR3 is CASSNRTRLNTGELFF. The CDR3 DNA is TGTGCCAGCAGCAATCGGACCAGATTAAACACCGGGGAGCTGTTTTTT. Complete variable domain (other parts from reference TRBV7-8 and TRBJ2-2): GAGVSQSPRYKVAKRGQDVALRCDPISGHVSLFWYQQALGQGPEFLTYFQNEAQLDKSGLPSDRFFAERPEGSVSTLKIQRTQQEDSAVYLCASSNRTRLNTGELFFGEGSRLTVL.

The genes are TRBV28 and TRBJ2-1; D possibly corresponds to TRBD1 (5 bases). Trimming shortened V by 7 bases and J by 2 bases, and 9 bases separated the two germline ends. This CDR3 comprises 13 residues. CDR1 is MDHEN, CDR2 SYDVKM, per germline. CDR3 sequence: CASTSRAYNEQFF. For the CDR3, the DNA is TGTGCCAGCACGTCCAGGGCCTACAATGAGCAGTTCTTC.

In this sample, this clone turned up once. The gene calls are TRBV2 and TRBJ1-2; D not certain. The CDR3 sequence is 13 residues long. Looked up from germline, CDR1 is SNHLY and CDR2 is FYNNEI. Deletions cut 5 bases from V and 6 bases from J, with 13 bases between. The CDR3 coding sequence is TGTGCCAGCAGTACTGACGAGCGCAATGGCTACACCTTC. Amino acid sequence: CASSTDERNGYTF. Looking up the rest from reference TRBV2 and TRBJ1-2 gives the full variable domain: EPEVTQTPSHQVTQMGQEVILRCVPISNHLYFYWYRQILGQKVEFLVSFYNNEISEKSEIFDDQFSVERPDGSNFTLKIRSTKLEDSAMYFCASSTDERNGYTFGSGTRLTVV.

This chain links TRBV7-9 with TRBJ1-4; possible D gene TRBD1, 5 bases. V lost 4 bases and J 10 bases, leaving 19 bases between the germline ends. This CDR3 is 15 amino acids long. Germline V CDR1 and CDR2: SEHNR, FQNEAQ (reference sequence). Here the CDR3 DNA reads TGTGCCAGCAGCTCGTGGGACCCCAGCAGTGGAAAACTGTTTTTT. This translates into CASSSWDPSSGKLFF.

This clone showed up just once. The rearrangement links TRBV21-1 to TRBJ2-4. TRBV21-1 is reported as a pseudogene. The CDR3 length is 16 residues. The DNA for the CDR3 is TGTGCCAGCAGCAAAGGGACGGTAATAGCCAAAAACATTCAGTACTTC. Encoded protein: CASSKGTVIAKNIQYF.

This clone was found once. The chain links TRBV7-6 to TRBJ1-1; 11 positions match TRBD1. The CDR3 spans 15 residues. The germline V gene encodes CDR1 SGHVS and CDR2 FNYEAQ. Trimming removed 2 bases from V and 7 bases from J; junction bases left unmatched: 6. The CDR3 loop reads CASSLMPGQGGEAFF. The CDR3 region has the DNA TGTGCCAGCAGCTTAATGCCGGGACAGGGGGGTGAAGCTTTCTTT.

J is TRBJ2-2 and V is TRBV4-3, with D possibly TRBD2 on 6 matching bases. The V end lost 0 bases, the J end lost 0 bases, and 11 bases lay between the germline ends. The CDR3 has 17 amino acids. Germline V CDR1 and CDR2: LGHNA, YSLEER. CDR3 nucleotide sequence: TGCGCCAGCAGCCAAGATCATGCTAGCGCGAACACCGGGGAGCTGTTTTTT. It encodes CASSQDHASANTGELFF.

The rearrangement joins TRBV29-1 to TRBJ1-2; no reliable D call. The CDR3 extends over 12 amino acids. Germline lookup yields CDR1 SQVTM and CDR2 ANQGSEA. V was pared by 7 bases and J by 4 bases, with 13 bases between. The CDR3 DNA follows: TGCAGCGCCGAAGCGCGGCTCTATGGCTACACCTTC. Its protein product is CSAEARLYGYTF.

V gene TRBV5-6 combines with J gene TRBJ2-1, with D maybe TRBD2 (6 bases). The length of the CDR3 is 15 residues. Looked up from germline, CDR1 is SGHDT and CDR2 is YYEEEE. The V gene lost 4 bases and the J gene lost 7 bases, with 18 bases spanning the gap. The DNA for the CDR3 is TGTGCCAGCAGCCCCCGGGGTGGGGGGAGGAATGAGCAGTTCTTC. Amino acid sequence: CASSPRGGGRNEQFF.

The rearrangement links TRBV5-1 to TRBJ1-2; D gene unclear. The CDR3 covers 10 residues. Germline V gives CDR1 SGHRS, CDR2 YFSETQ. The V gene lost 2 bases and the J gene lost 7 bases, with 3 bases spanning the gap. CDR3 protein: CASSFSGYTF. DNA of the CDR3: TGCGCCAGCAGCTTTAGTGGCTACACCTTC. Full variable domain (outside the CDR3, taken from reference TRBV5-1 and TRBJ1-2): KAGVTQTPRYLIKTRGQQVTLSCSPISGHRSVSWYQQTPGQGLQFLFEYFSETQRNKGNFPGRFSGRQFSNSRSEMNVSTLELGDSALYLCASSFSGYTFGSGTRLTVV.

This chain connects TRBV6-2 or TRBV6-3 to TRBJ2-1; D is perhaps TRBD2 (6 bases). Germline V CDR1 and CDR2: MNHEY, SVGEGT. This CDR3 contains 15 residues. V lost 2 bases and J lost 0, with 8 bases in between. CDR3 DNA: TGTGCCAGCAGTTACGAGCGGGCCTCCTACAATGAGCAGTTCTTC. This encodes CASSYERASYNEQFF.

This sequence joins TRBV18 and TRBJ2-7, with D perhaps matching TRBD1 or TRBD2 (5 bases each). There are 13 residues in the CDR3. Trimming shortened V by 2 bases and J by 5 bases, and 10 bases separated the two germline ends. Germline V lookup: CDR1 KGHSH, CDR2 LQKENI. This CDR3 reads CASSPNQGDEQYF. In DNA, the CDR3 is TGTGCCAGCTCACCAAACCAGGGAGACGAGCAGTACTTC.

The chain recombines TRBV13 with TRBJ2-2, with 7 bases identical to TRBD2. CDR3 length equals 14 residues. Germline CDR1 and CDR2: PRHDT and FYEKMQ (reference sequence). With 2 bases clipped from V and 7 bases from J, the junction kept 4 bases outside the gene matches. The CDR3 region is CASSLSGRDGELFF. The CDR3 nucleotides read TGTGCCAGCAGCTTATCAGGGAGGGACGGGGAGCTGTTTTTT.

J is TRBJ2-7 and V is TRBV30; either TRBD1 or TRBD2 may fit D (5 bases each). Germline V CDR1 and CDR2: GTSNPN, SVGIG (reference sequence). The CDR3 is 13 amino acids. V was pared by 4 bases and J by 0 bases, with 10 bases between. The CDR3 DNA is TGTGCCTGGAAGTATGGGGGCTCCTACGAGCAGTACTTC. Protein: CAWKYGGSYEQYF.

The CDR3 DNA sequence: TGCGCCAGCAGCCCAAGGACTAGCGCGTACAATGAGCAGTTCTTC. This sequence encodes CASSPRTSAYNEQFF. The rearrangement joins TRBV4-3 to TRBJ2-1, with 9 bases that match TRBD2. J gave up 4 bases and V 4 bases, and 5 bases lay outside the gene matches. Germline CDR1 LGHNA, CDR2 YSLEER. This CDR3 has 15 amino acids.

The chain carries TRBV19 and TRBJ2-2; 7 bases line up with TRBD2. With 2 bases clipped from V and 3 bases from J, the junction kept 0 bases outside the gene matches. This CDR3 has 14 amino acids. CDR1 and CDR2 (germline): LNHDA, SQIVND (reference sequence). This CDR3 reads CASSILADTGELFF. CDR3 DNA: TGTGCCAGTAGTATACTAGCGGACACCGGGGAGCTGTTTTTT. The complete variable domain, with remaining parts taken from reference TRBV19 and TRBJ2-2, reads DGGITQSPKYLFRKEGQNVTLSCEQNLNHDAMYWYRQDPGQGLRLIYYSQIVNDFQKGDIAEGYSVSREKKESFPLTVTSAQKNPTAFYLCASSILADTGELFFGEGSRLTVL.

V is TRBV15 and J is TRBJ2-1, with no clear D. CDR1 and CDR2 from the germline V gene are LNHNV and YYDKDF (reference sequence). V was clipped by 0 bases and J by 9 bases, with 6 bases between them. CDR3 length: 12 amino acids. The CDR3 bases are TGTGCCACCAGCAGAGATTCGGGTGAGCAGTTCTTC. Encoded protein: CATSRDSGEQFF.

This sequence joins TRBV12-5 and TRBJ1-2; tentative D call: TRBD1 (6 bases). The CDR3 runs to 13 residues. In germline, CDR1 is LGHNT, CDR2 FRNRAP. The V end was cut by 4 bases, the J end by 0 bases, with 6 bases between. This CDR3 is CASGWTANYGYTF. The CDR3, as DNA: TGTGCTAGTGGTTGGACAGCTAACTATGGCTACACCTTC.

This rearrangement joins TRBV7-8 to TRBJ2-1; possibly TRBD1 for D (6 bases). V was pared by 3 bases and J by 7 bases, with 10 bases between. This CDR3 comprises 13 residues. Per germline, CDR1 SGHVS and CDR2 FQNEAQ. The CDR3: CASSFGTPNEQFF. The CDR3 DNA follows: TGTGCCAGCAGCTTTGGGACACCGAATGAGCAGTTCTTC.

The genes are TRBV18 and TRBJ2-1, with no clear D. The CDR3 spans 15 residues. The germline V and J ends were trimmed by 6 bases and 4 bases, with 16 bases remaining between them. The germline V gene has CDR1 KGHSH and CDR2 LQKENI. This CDR3 reads CASSPDIQLYNEQFF. The CDR3 DNA reads TGTGCCAGCTCCCCTGACATCCAGTTATACAATGAGCAGTTCTTC.

V and J are TRBV7-9 and TRBJ2-7; 7 nucleotides agree with TRBD1. The V segment lost 5 bases and the J segment 5 bases; nucleotides outside the gene matches: 9. The CDR3 loop spans 14 amino acids. Germline CDR1 and CDR2: SEHNR and FQNEAQ (reference sequence). Here the CDR3 reads CASSGEQGTDEQYF. CDR3 nucleotide sequence: TGTGCCAGCAGCGGAGAACAGGGGACCGACGAGCAGTACTTC.

The rearrangement links TRBV27 to TRBJ2-7; D may correspond to TRBD1 or TRBD2 (5 bases each). The V gene's germline CDR1 is MNHEY and CDR2 SMNVEV (reference sequence). CDR3 length equals 16 residues. V gave up 0 bases and J gave up 2 bases, with 14 bases separating them. In DNA, the CDR3 is TGTGCCAGCAGTTTATCTGGGAGCAGGGCGACCTACGAGCAGTACTTC. Protein sequence: CASSLSGSRATYEQYF.